There are many counts of the clone carrying this TCR beta chain. This entry is derived from a study of CD8 T cells in ankylosing spondylitis. Each CDR3 protein is one row after TCRdb ran MiXCR on the 5' RACE reads. This table holds some 140,000 distinct CDR3 sequences, 7% to 10% found once. V shed 0 bases and J shed 6 bases, with 6 bases lying between them. Germline V CDR1 and CDR2: SNHLY, FYNNEI. This CDR3 is built from 13 residues. The chain carries TRBV2 and TRBJ1-5; D not resolved. This receptor was taken from a male donor with ankylosing spondylitis. The sample consisted of synovial fluid, either unsorted or a sorted T cell fraction (not recorded which). The CDR3 DNA reads as TGTGCCAGCAGTGAAGCGCGGGGTCAGCCCCAGCATTTT. Amino acid sequence: CASSEARGQPQHF.